The following is a TCR beta chain sequence with its context. Its antigen remains unknown. Germline-derived CDR1 and CDR2 are SGHTA and FQGNSA. The CDR3 has 16 amino acids. V was clipped by 5 bases and J by 8 bases, with 21 bases between them. Data came from immunoSEQ multiplex PCR; TCRdb stores just in-frame clones and leaves some out. Of roughly 9,000 clones in the sample, 70% to 90% were seen once. Blood collection times were about day -28 and days 30, 100, 180 posttransplant. The sample originates from a study of T cell clonotyping in hematopoietic cell transplantation. Study observations and caveats: No sorting was done, leaving CD4 and CD8 contributions mixed. At the given depth, recipient repertoires were over 97% de novo clonotypes. Recipient TCR diversity dropped after transplant; expanded clonotypes rose from day 30 to 180.

This TCR came from a female patient in her 30s who had an allogeneic stem cell transplant, so the T cells may come from the graft donor. Some clones in this sample may be carry-over from other donors' samples. The genes are TRBV7-2 and TRBJ1-4; no clear D gene. The specimen comprised PBMCs, sampled 180 days after allogeneic stem cell transplant. The CDR3 sequence: CASSPVGRSSREKLFF. CDR3 nucleotide sequence: TGTGCCAGCAGCCCCGTCGGGAGGAGTAGTCGGGAAAAACTGTTTTTT. Complete variable domain (other parts from reference TRBV7-2 and TRBJ1-4): GAGVSQSPSNKVTEKGKDVELRCDPISGHTALYWYRQSLGQGLEFLIYFQGNSAPDKSGLPSDRFSAERTGGSVSTLTIQRTQQEDSAVYLCASSPVGRSSREKLFFGSGTQLSVL.